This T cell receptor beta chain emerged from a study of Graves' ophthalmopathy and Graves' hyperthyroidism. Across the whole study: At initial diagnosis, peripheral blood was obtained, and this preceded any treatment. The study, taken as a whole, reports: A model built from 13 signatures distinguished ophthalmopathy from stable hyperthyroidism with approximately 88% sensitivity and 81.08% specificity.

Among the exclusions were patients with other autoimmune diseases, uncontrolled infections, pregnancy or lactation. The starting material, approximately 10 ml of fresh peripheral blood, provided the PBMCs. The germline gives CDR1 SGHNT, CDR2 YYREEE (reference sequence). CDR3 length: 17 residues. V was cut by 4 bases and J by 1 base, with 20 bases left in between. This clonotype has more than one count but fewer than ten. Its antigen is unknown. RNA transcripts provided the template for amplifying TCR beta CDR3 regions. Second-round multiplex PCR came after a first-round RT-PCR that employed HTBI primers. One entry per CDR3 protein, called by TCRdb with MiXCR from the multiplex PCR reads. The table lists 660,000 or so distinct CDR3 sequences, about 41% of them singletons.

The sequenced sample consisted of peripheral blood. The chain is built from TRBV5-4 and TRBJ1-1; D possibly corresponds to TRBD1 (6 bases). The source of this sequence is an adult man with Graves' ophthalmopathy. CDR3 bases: TGTGCCAGCAGCCTAACCTGGACAGCCCACTCGAACACTGAAGCTTTCTTT. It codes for CASSLTWTAHSNTEAFF.